The clone carrying this TCR beta chain is labeled medium-sized. Its antigen is unidentified. The entry originates in a study of spatial heterogeneity in lung cancer. Points from the study as a whole: It was found that expanded intratumoral alpha and beta TCR counts tracked tumor mutation counts.

Regarding time point: sample taken at primary tumor resection. MiXCR, applied by TCRdb to the 5' RACE reads, yields one record per CDR3 protein. The data contain some 2,500 distinct CDR3 sequences, 6.5% to 9.5% of them seen just once; the ten biggest clones take up about 25%. The CDR3 has 14 amino acids. V lost 4 bases and J 8 bases, leaving 17 bases between the germline ends. Germline loops: CDR1 DFQATT, CDR2 SNEGSKA (reference sequence). The chain joins TRBV20-1 to TRBJ1-4; no reliable D call. This clonotype was obtained from a male donor with early-stage non-small cell lung cancer. The input for sequencing was lung tumor tissue, taken at surgery. CDR3 nucleotide sequence: TGCAGTGCTACCAAGACCGCTCCCGCCGAAAAACTGTTTTTT. It is translated as CSATKTAPAEKLFF.